The 13 T cell receptor beta chains presented below share a single source sample, sequenced in a study of CD8+ T cells in alopecia areata. Isolated RNA was reverse transcribed into cDNA used as the sequencing template. The protocol was immunoSEQ multiplex PCR, while the TCRdb copy is restricted to in-frame clones and leaves out a portion. The table includes 200,000 to 250,000 clones, 50% to 60% detected once. The sample consisted of CD4+ T cells sorted from blood, taken at week 0. The source of these receptors is a human donor with alopecia areata.

The V gene is TRBV5-1, the J gene TRBJ2-2; D gene uncertain. Trimming removed 1 base from V and 6 bases from J, with 13 bases in between. The germline CDR1 and CDR2 sequences are SGHRS and YFSETQ. The CDR3 sequence is 15 residues long. The CDR3 here is CASSLRESSAGELFF. The CDR3 bases are TGCGCCAGCAGCTTGAGAGAATCCAGCGCCGGGGAGCTGTTTTTT.

The rearrangement uses TRBV7-3 and TRBJ2-4; D is uncertain. The CDR3 has 15 amino acids. The V and J ends lost 2 bases and 3 bases respectively, with 11 bases between them. Germline CDR1 reads SGHTA; CDR2 reads FQGTGA. CDR3 protein: CASSLSPGGKNIQYF. CDR3 nucleotides: TGTGCCAGCAGCTTATCCCCGGGCGGCAAAAACATTCAGTACTTC.

The V gene is TRBV10-3, the J gene TRBJ1-1; 10 bases map to TRBD1. Germline V gives CDR1 ENHRY, CDR2 SYGVKD. V lost 2 bases to trimming and J lost 11 bases; unmatched junction nucleotides: 5. The CDR3 runs to 13 residues. The DNA for the CDR3 is TGTGCCATCAGTGAGGACAGGGGGCTTAGCGCTTTCTTT. Its protein is CAISEDRGLSAFF.

In the case of this clone: At one boundary the junction diverges from the germline segment, which might be a read error. This CDR3 is CASSVRTSSHNEQFF. CDR3 sequence (DNA): TGTGCCAGCAGTGTCAGGACTAGCTCCCACAATGAGCAGTTCTTC. The chain couples TRBV6-5 to TRBJ2-1, with 8 bases aligning to TRBD2. Germline CDR1 MNHEY, CDR2 SVGAGI. The CDR3 runs to 15 residues.

J is TRBJ2-7 and V is TRBV29-1, with D unresolved. The CDR3 contains 13 residues. The germline CDR1 and CDR2 sequences are SQVTM and ANQGSEA. V lost 6 bases and J lost 2, with 14 bases in between. The chain's CDR3 is CSVLHRSTYEQYF. The CDR3 nucleotides are TGCAGCGTCCTACACCGAAGCACCTACGAGCAGTACTTC.

The gene calls are TRBV7-9 and TRBJ2-7, with a possible D match to TRBD1 (6 bases). Germline-derived CDR1 and CDR2 are SEHNR and FQNEAQ (reference sequence). The CDR3 runs to 15 residues. V lost 3 bases and J 0 bases, leaving 12 bases between the germline ends. The CDR3: CASSFSAGASYEQYF. CDR3 bases: TGTGCCAGCAGCTTCTCCGCAGGGGCCTCCTACGAGCAGTACTTC.

This clone showed up just a few times. The chain uses TRBV19 and TRBJ1-5; D gene unclear. CDR1 and CDR2 from the germline V gene are LNHDA and SQIVND (reference sequence). Trimming removed 5 bases from V and 9 bases from J, with 11 bases in between. The CDR3 length is 12 residues. The CDR3 nucleotides read TGTGCCAGTAGTTTTCCTTTAGGGCCCCAGCATTTT. Translating it yields CASSFPLGPQHF.

The gene calls are TRBV30 and TRBJ2-3, with D unresolved. V was clipped by 2 bases and J by 2 bases, with 8 bases between them. Germline CDR1 and CDR2: GTSNPN and SVGIG (reference sequence). The CDR3 is 13 amino acids. CDR3 sequence reads: CAWSKSNTDTQYF. The CDR3 DNA reads TGTGCCTGGAGTAAGAGCAACACAGATACGCAGTATTTT.

There are a few counts of this clone. This chain joins TRBV7-8 and TRBJ2-7; 7 bases agree with TRBD2. The CDR3 is made up of 14 amino acids. Per germline, CDR1 SGHVS and CDR2 FQNEAQ. Unmatched junction bases numbered 8, after V lost 5 bases and J lost 4 bases. The DNA for the CDR3 is TGTGCCAGCAGCCTCCTCGGGAGGCCTTACGAGCAGTACTTC. This translates into CASSLLGRPYEQYF. Using reference TRBV7-8 and TRBJ2-7 for the parts outside the CDR3, the full variable domain is GAGVSQSPRYKVAKRGQDVALRCDPISGHVSLFWYQQALGQGPEFLTYFQNEAQLDKSGLPSDRFFAERPEGSVSTLKIQRTQQEDSAVYLCASSLLGRPYEQYFGPGTRLTVT.

In this sample, this clone turned up a few times. In the same sample, other DNA sequences code for this CDR3. This chain connects TRBV5-1 to TRBJ2-1, with 11 bases fitting TRBD2. The germline V gene has CDR1 SGHRS and CDR2 YFSETQ. The CDR3 loop spans 16 amino acids. V was clipped by 1 base and J by 0 bases; unmatched bases: 0. The CDR3 DNA follows: TGCGCCAGCAGCTTGACTAGCGGGGGCTCCTACAATGAGCAGTTCTTC. It specifies CASSLTSGGSYNEQFF.

The chain uses TRBV9 and TRBJ2-2; 11 bases are shared with TRBD2. J was trimmed by 4 bases and V by 4 bases; bases with no gene match: 12. CDR1 SGDLS and CDR2 YYNGEE come from the germline V gene. The CDR3 has 18 amino acids. Written as DNA, the CDR3 is TGTGCCAGCAGCCCTACCCTTTCTAGCGGGGGGTCCACCGGGGAGCTGTTTTTT. This sequence encodes CASSPTLSSGGSTGELFF.

The V gene is TRBV5-6, the J gene TRBJ1-2; D may be TRBD1 (6 bases). Germline V gives CDR1 SGHDT, CDR2 YYEEEE. Trimming removed 4 bases at V and 8 bases at J, with 15 bases between. The length of the CDR3 is 13 residues. The CDR3 coding sequence is TGTGCCAGCAGCCGGAATCAGGGGAAAGGCTACACCTTC. It specifies CASSRNQGKGYTF. The complete variable domain, with remaining parts taken from reference TRBV5-6 and TRBJ1-2, reads DAGVTQSPTHLIKTRGQQVTLRCSPKSGHDTVSWYQQALGQGPQFIFQYYEEEERQRGNFPDRFSGHQFPNYSSELNVNALLLGDSALYLCASSRNQGKGYTFGSGTRLTVV.

The rearrangement links TRBV18 to TRBJ2-3; 7 bases are shared with TRBD1. Germline assignment: CDR1 KGHSH and CDR2 LQKENI. The J segment lost 2 bases and the V segment lost 2 bases, leaving 4 bases of the junction unmatched. This CDR3 region has 15 residues. The CDR3 is CASSPVQGPTDTQYF. CDR3 bases: TGTGCCAGCTCACCAGTACAGGGGCCCACAGATACGCAGTATTTT. The variable domain in full, with the rest retrieved from reference TRBV18 and TRBJ2-3, is NAGVMQNPRHLVRRRGQEARLRCSPMKGHSHVYWYRQLPEEGLKFMVYLQKENIIDESGMPKERFSAEFPKEGPSILRIQQVVRGDSAAYFCASSPVQGPTDTQYFGPGTRLTVL.